This TCR beta chain was sequenced for a study of OX40 agonist ivuxolimab in advanced cancers. Study background: Having had anti-PD-1, anti-PD-L1 or anti-CTLA-4 therapy before was allowed, and around 44% had some. Study-wide results and limits: Mean expanded clone counts were higher in CD8+ than CD4+ T cells. Doses of 0.1 to 3.0 mg/kg were accompanied by clonal expansion of CD4+ and CD8+ blood T cells by week 6. Antigen specificity of clonally expanded peripheral T cells was not established.

Remarks on this clone: Antigen specificity is unknown.

Generated by immunoSEQ multiplex PCR, the TCRdb table keeps only in-frame clones and is missing some. In the table there are about 150,000 clones, roughly nine tenths of which are singletons. Germline CDR1 reads LNHDA; CDR2 reads SQIVND (reference sequence). V lost 9 bases and J 5 bases, leaving 19 bases between the germline ends. This CDR3 comprises 14 residues. The clonotype was recovered from an adult with an advanced solid tumor such as melanoma, head and neck, liver or kidney cancer. Material: CD4+ or CD8+ T cells sorted from blood, obtained in a trial of the OX40 agonist ivuxolimab. The chain combines TRBV19 with TRBJ1-1; D is possibly TRBD1 (6 bases). The CDR3: CASALGGSKTEAFF. DNA of the CDR3: TGTGCCAGCGCATTAGGGGGTTCTAAGACTGAAGCTTTCTTT.